Below, 2 T cell receptor beta chains from the same sample are listed, as sequenced in a study of blood T cell repertoires in COVID-19. Libraries were prepared by immunoSEQ multiplex PCR; TCRdb keeps only in-frame clonotypes and omits some of them. The sample has 250,000 to 300,000 clones; nearly 90% are singletons. The sample consisted of peripheral blood. These receptors were obtained from a woman in her thirties with acute or convalescent COVID-19.

V is TRBV5-1 and J is TRBJ1-1, with D possibly being TRBD1 (6 bases). The V gene lost 3 bases and the J gene lost 5 bases, with 11 bases spanning the gap. The CDR3 extends over 13 amino acids. Germline CDR1 and CDR2: SGHRS and YFSETQ. The CDR3 is CASSSEQGTEAFF. The CDR3 coding sequence is TGCGCCAGCAGCTCCGAACAGGGAACTGAAGCTTTCTTT. The full variable domain, completed using reference TRBV5-1 and TRBJ1-1, is KAGVTQTPRYLIKTRGQQVTLSCSPISGHRSVSWYQQTPGQGLQFLFEYFSETQRNKGNFPGRFSGRQFSNSRSEMNVSTLELGDSALYLCASSSEQGTEAFFGQGTRLTVV.

The chain uses TRBV9 and TRBJ2-1; possible D gene TRBD2, 5 bases. The germline V gene encodes CDR1 SGDLS and CDR2 YYNGEE. CDR3 length: 15 residues. V was cut by 6 bases and J by 0 bases, with 13 bases left in between. CDR3 DNA sequence: TGTGCCAGCACCCCCTGGGAGACCTCCTACAATGAGCAGTTCTTC. It yields the protein CASTPWETSYNEQFF.